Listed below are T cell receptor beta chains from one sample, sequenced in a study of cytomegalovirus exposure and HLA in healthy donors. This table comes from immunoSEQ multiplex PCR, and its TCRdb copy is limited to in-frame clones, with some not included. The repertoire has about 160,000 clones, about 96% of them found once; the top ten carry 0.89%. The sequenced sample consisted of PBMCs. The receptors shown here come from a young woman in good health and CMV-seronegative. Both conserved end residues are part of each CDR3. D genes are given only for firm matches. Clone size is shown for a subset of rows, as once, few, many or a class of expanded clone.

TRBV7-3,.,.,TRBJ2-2,CASSATGSTGELFF,TGTGCCAGCAGCGCAACAGGGTCCACCGGGGAGCTGTTTTTT
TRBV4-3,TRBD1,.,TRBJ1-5,CASSQDLGQASNQPQHF,TGCGCCAGCAGCCAAGATCTGGGACAGGCTAGCAATCAGCCCCAGCATTTT
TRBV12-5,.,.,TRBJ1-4,CASGLVLGGGVEKLFF,TGTGCTAGTGGTTTGGTACTTGGCGGGGGGGTTGAAAAACTGTTTTTT
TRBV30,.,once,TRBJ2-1,CAWSVREQFF,TGTGCCTGGAGTGTCAGAGAGCAGTTCTTC
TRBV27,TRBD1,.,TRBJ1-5,CASSLYGTGFSNQPQHF,TGTGCCAGCAGTTTATATGGGACAGGGTTTAGCAATCAGCCCCAGCATTTT
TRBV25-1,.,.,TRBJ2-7,CASSTKYEQYF,TGTGCCAGCAGTACAAAATACGAGCAGTACTTC
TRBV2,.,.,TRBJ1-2,CASSPGGRGYGYTF,TGTGCCAGCAGCCCCGGCGGCCGGGGCTATGGCTACACCTTC
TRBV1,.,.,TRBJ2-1,CTSSPTQRGGYNEQFF,TGCACCAGCAGCCCCACCCAGCGGGGGGGGTACAATGAGCAGTTCTTC
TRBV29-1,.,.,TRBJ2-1,CSVEDLSNEQFF,TGCAGCGTTGAAGATCTGTCCAATGAGCAGTTCTTC
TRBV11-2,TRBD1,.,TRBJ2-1,CASSQGQLYNEQFF,TGTGCCAGCAGCCAGGGACAGCTCTACAATGAGCAGTTCTTC
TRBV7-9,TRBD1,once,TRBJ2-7,CASSLGGTGGGYEQYF,TGTGCCAGCAGCTTAGGAGGGACAGGGGGTGGTTACGAGCAGTACTTC
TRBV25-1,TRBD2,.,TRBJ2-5,CASSEWSGGAQETQYF,TGTGCCAGCAGTGAATGGAGCGGGGGGGCCCAAGAGACCCAGTACTTC
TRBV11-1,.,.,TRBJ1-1,CASSFYSGTEAFF,TGTGCCAGCAGCTTCTACAGTGGCACTGAAGCTTTCTTT